The 25 T cell receptor beta chains below were found in one sample sequenced in a study of CD8+ T cells in alopecia areata listed by TCRdb under 2018. According to the study, the label for this sample's time point signals: less than 25 weeks on oral tofacitinib. The treatment or condition label, as the study defines it: oral pan-JAK inhibitor, 5-10 mg twice daily. Library preparation was by the immunoSEQ multiplex PCR assay. For TCR sequencing, RNA was extracted from every sample and reverse transcribed into cDNA to serve as template. The immuneACCESS repertoire file appears here via TCRdb, limited to in-frame rearrangements. These files lack a portion of the clones; in checked studies, under half of the deficit traces to unresolved V genes, and the cause of the others is not known. The sample records around 100,000 clones, 50% to 65% of which are singletons. Approximately 3.6% of the sample is taken by the ten largest.

The sequences come from CD4+ T cells sorted from blood, collected at week 24, from a patient treated with tofacitinib. These receptors all stem from a human donor with alopecia areata.

A word on this clone: Other DNA sequences in the same sample also yield this CDR3. This rearrangement joins TRBV18 to TRBJ2-7; D ambiguous. Germline loops: CDR1 KGHSH, CDR2 LQKENI. CDR3 size: 11 residues. V shed 3 bases and J shed 5 bases, with 5 bases lying between them. This CDR3 reads CASSPSDEQYF. The CDR3 DNA follows: TGTGCCAGCTCACCGTCTGACGAGCAGTACTTC.

This chain joins TRBV30 and TRBJ1-6; D is perhaps TRBD1 (5 bases). The V and J ends lost 6 bases and 7 bases respectively, with 13 bases between them. The CDR3 is 13 amino acids. Germline CDR1 and CDR2: GTSNPN and SVGIG (reference sequence). CDR3 region: CACTGTVNSPLHF. CDR3 sequence (DNA): TGTGCCTGCACCGGGACGGTCAATTCACCCCTCCACTTT.

This clone was found a few times. The J gene is TRBJ2-1, the V gene TRBV11-2, with D uncertain. Per germline, CDR1 SGHAT and CDR2 FQNNGV. This CDR3 contains 13 residues. The V gene lost 1 base and the J gene lost 9 bases, with 10 bases spanning the gap. This CDR3 is CASSLVSVREQFF. Here the CDR3 DNA reads TGTGCCAGCAGCTTAGTTTCTGTCCGTGAGCAGTTCTTC.

This chain joins TRBV9 and TRBJ1-6, with no clear D. Trimming pared 4 bases from V and 7 bases from J, leaving 18 bases between. The CDR3 contains 16 residues. The germline CDR1 and CDR2 sequences are SGDLS and YYNGEE. CDR3 region: CASSPSPMTQNSPLHF. The CDR3 DNA reads TGTGCCAGCAGCCCCTCTCCTATGACCCAAAATTCACCCCTCCACTTT.

This chain connects TRBV28 to TRBJ2-7; D perhaps matches TRBD1 (7 bases). This CDR3 is built from 14 residues. In germline, CDR1 is MDHEN, CDR2 SYDVKM. V shed 6 bases and J shed 2 bases, with 14 bases lying between them. CDR3 sequence (DNA): TGTGCCAGCAGGCAGCAGGGGGGCCCCTACGAGCAGTACTTC. Residues: CASRQQGGPYEQYF. The variable domain in full, completed from reference TRBV28 and TRBJ2-7, reads DVKVTQSSRYLVKRTGEKVFLECVQDMDHENMFWYRQDPGLGLRLIYFSYDVKMKEKGDIPEGYSVSREKKERFSLILESASTNQTSMYLCASRQQGGPYEQYFGPGTRLTVT.

The chain uses TRBV9 and TRBJ1-1, with 7 bases that match TRBD1. With 5 bases clipped from V and 10 bases from J, the junction kept 17 bases outside the gene matches. The CDR3 is made up of 15 amino acids. CDR1 is SGDLS and CDR2 is YYNGEE in the germline V gene. The CDR3 region has the DNA TGTGCCAGCAGTGGACAGGACCCCCTAGGTAGAGTAGCTTTCTTT. Translated: CASSGQDPLGRVAFF. Using reference TRBV9 and TRBJ1-1 for the parts outside the CDR3, the full variable domain is DSGVTQTPKHLITATGQRVTLRCSPRSGDLSVYWYQQSLDQGLQFLIQYYNGEERAKGNILERFSAQQFPDLHSELNLSSLELGDSALYFCASSGQDPLGRVAFFGQGTRLTVV.

The V call is TRBV7-8, the J call TRBJ1-6; TRBD1 might be the D (6 bases). V was pared by 4 bases and J by 9 bases, with 13 bases between. In germline, CDR1 is SGHVS, CDR2 FQNEAQ. The CDR3 covers 14 residues. The CDR3 bases are TGTGCCAGCAGCTCTGGAGGGGGAGGTTCACCCCTCCACTTT. Protein product: CASSSGGGGSPLHF.

This chain uses TRBV5-1 with TRBJ2-7, with unresolved D. The CDR3 spans 13 residues. V was shortened by 4 bases and J by 2 bases, with 10 bases between the two germline ends. Germline CDR1 and CDR2: SGHRS and YFSETQ. CDR3 residues: CASSPARTYEQYF. DNA of the CDR3: TGCGCCAGCAGCCCGGCTAGAACCTACGAGCAGTACTTC.

The rearrangement joins TRBV7-9 to TRBJ1-1; 7 positions match TRBD1. After removal of 4 bases from V and 4 bases from J, the junction contained 6 bases not matched to a gene. The CDR3 consists of 14 residues. Germline V gene data show CDR1 as SEHNR and CDR2 as FQNEAQ (reference sequence). CDR3 sequence reads: CASSSQGVGTEAFF. The CDR3 DNA sequence: TGTGCCAGCAGCTCCCAGGGGGTCGGCACTGAAGCTTTCTTT.

This clone was seen only a few times. V usage is TRBV29-1 and J usage is TRBJ2-3, with D possibly TRBD2 on 6 matching bases. V lost 4 bases to trimming and J lost 7 bases, with 12 bases between them. The CDR3 spans 12 residues. CDR1 and CDR2 (germline): SQVTM, ANQGSEA. The CDR3 region is CSVVEGEYTQYF. CDR3 nucleotides: TGCAGCGTTGTGGAGGGAGAGTATACGCAGTATTTT.

The chain's CDR3 is CASSLMARQETQYF. Here the CDR3 DNA reads TGTGCCAGCAGCTTAATGGCAAGACAAGAGACCCAGTACTTC. The chain uses TRBV7-2 and TRBJ2-5; no definite D call. CDR1 and CDR2 (germline): SGHTA, FQGNSA. V gave up 2 bases and J gave up 2 bases, with 9 bases separating them. The CDR3 is 14 amino acids.

There are many counts of this clone. CDR3 nucleotides: TGTGCCAGCAGTGAAATAACTAGACTGACCTACAATGAGCAGTTCTTC. It codes for CASSEITRLTYNEQFF. The chain recombines TRBV2 with TRBJ2-1; D might be TRBD2 (5 bases). This CDR3 is built from 16 residues. V was pared by 2 bases and J by 2 bases, with 13 bases between. CDR1 is SNHLY and CDR2 is FYNNEI in the germline V gene.

The chain combines TRBV5-6 with TRBJ1-5; D gene unclear. The germline V gene has CDR1 SGHDT and CDR2 YYEEEE. Trimming took off 3 bases at V and 0 bases at J, with 16 bases between the two ends. This CDR3 is 17 amino acids long. The CDR3 loop reads CASSSGRWQHSNQPQHF. The DNA of the CDR3 is TGTGCCAGCAGCTCGGGGAGATGGCAACATAGCAATCAGCCCCAGCATTTT.

The V gene is TRBV10-3, the J gene TRBJ2-3; 9 bases agree with TRBD2. The V segment lost 4 bases and the J segment 3 bases; nucleotides outside the gene matches: 5. The CDR3 is 15 amino acids. From germline, CDR1 is ENHRY and CDR2 SYGVKD. The CDR3 DNA is TGTGCCATCAGTGCAAGCGGGGGGACGACAGATACGCAGTATTTT. This encodes CAISASGGTTDTQYF.

The chain links TRBV30 to TRBJ2-3, with TRBD2 matching 9 bases. The germline gives CDR1 GTSNPN, CDR2 SVGIG (reference sequence). V shed 0 bases and J 5 bases; nucleotides not matched to a gene: 3. The CDR3 has 14 residues. The CDR3 DNA reads TGTGCCTGGAGTGTAGGCGGGGGGGGAGATACGCAGTATTTT. It yields the protein CAWSVGGGGDTQYF.

The V call is TRBV5-4, the J call TRBJ2-3; unclear D gene. The CDR3 sequence is 14 residues long. Trimming removed 0 bases from V and 5 bases from J, with 10 bases in between. CDR1 SGHNT and CDR2 YYREEE come from the germline V gene (reference sequence). CDR3: CASSLGNPRDTQYF. The CDR3 DNA sequence: TGTGCCAGCAGCTTGGGCAATCCCAGAGATACGCAGTATTTT.

This clone was found a few times. The V and J genes are TRBV6-6 and TRBJ2-7; 7 bases are a match to TRBD1. CDR1 and CDR2 from the germline V gene are MNHNY and SVGAGI (reference sequence). Trimming at V came to 6 bases and at J to 2 bases, leaving 1 base not matched to a gene. The CDR3 has 12 amino acids. Written as DNA, the CDR3 is TGTGCCAGCAGGGGGACAGCCTACGAGCAGTACTTC. Translation gives CASRGTAYEQYF.

This clone appeared a single time. The rearrangement links TRBV2 to TRBJ2-1; D ambiguous. The CDR3 has 11 amino acids. Germline V gene lookup returns CDR1 SNHLY and CDR2 FYNNEI. V lost 6 bases, J lost 7 bases, and 7 bases lay in between. The CDR3: CASRLLNEQFF. The DNA for the CDR3 is TGTGCCAGCAGACTGCTTAATGAGCAGTTCTTC. Based on the CDR3 plus reference TRBV2 and TRBJ2-1, the full variable domain is EPEVTQTPSHQVTQMGQEVILRCVPISNHLYFYWYRQILGQKVEFLVSFYNNEISEKSEIFDDQFSVERPDGSNFTLKIRSTKLEDSAMYFCASRLLNEQFFGPGTRLTVL.

This clone was counted once. The chain has TRBV27 and TRBJ2-7; 7 bases are shared with TRBD1. Per the germline V gene, CDR1 is MNHEY and CDR2 is SMNVEV (reference sequence). CDR3 length: 11 residues. The ends lost 5 bases at V and 7 bases at J; junction bases unmatched: 2. CDR3 in amino acids: CASSQDREQYF. The CDR3 bases are TGTGCCAGCAGTCAGGACAGGGAGCAGTACTTC.

The chain couples TRBV6-5 to TRBJ1-5, with D perhaps matching TRBD1 (5 bases). CDR1 is MNHEY and CDR2 is SVGAGI in the germline V gene. There are 15 residues in the CDR3. Between the trimmed V and J ends, which lost 5 bases and 11 bases, there was a span of 22 bases. CDR3 residues: CASSTGAGWESAQHF. DNA for the CDR3: TGTGCCAGCAGTACCGGGGCAGGGTGGGAGTCAGCCCAGCATTTT.

V and J are TRBV19 and TRBJ1-5, with a possible D match to TRBD1 (5 bases). V lost 3 bases to trimming and J lost 9 bases, with 18 bases between them. The CDR3 has 15 amino acids. The V gene's germline CDR1 is LNHDA and CDR2 SQIVND (reference sequence). DNA of the CDR3: TGTGCCAGTAGTATCGGAGGCAGGGACCCATGGCCCCAGCATTTT. It translates to CASSIGGRDPWPQHF.

The gene calls are TRBV9 and TRBJ2-1; the match to TRBD1 covers 9 bases. The germline gives CDR1 SGDLS, CDR2 YYNGEE. CDR3 length equals 16 residues. The trim removed 7 bases at V and 5 bases at J, leaving 13 bases unmatched. In DNA form, the CDR3 reads TGTGCCAGCGGATCTTTTTTGGGACAGGGCAACAATGAGCAGTTCTTC. Translated: CASGSFLGQGNNEQFF.

J is TRBJ2-1 and V is TRBV18; TRBD2 aligns across 14 bases. The germline gives CDR1 KGHSH, CDR2 LQKENI. This CDR3 region has 17 residues. J lost 4 bases, V lost 3 bases, and 5 bases had no gene match. The CDR3 is CASSPPGLAGEYNEQFF. Here the CDR3 DNA reads TGTGCCAGCTCACCTCCGGGACTAGCGGGGGAATACAATGAGCAGTTCTTC.

V and J are TRBV7-2 and TRBJ2-3; perhaps D is TRBD1 or TRBD2 (6 bases each). The germline V and J ends were trimmed by 6 bases and 6 bases, with 22 bases remaining between them. Per the germline V gene, CDR1 is SGHTA and CDR2 is FQGNSA. The CDR3 loop spans 16 amino acids. CDR3 DNA sequence: TGTGCCAGCAGGCCCCTAACTAGGAGGGGGGCTGATACGCAGTATTTT. Translating it yields CASRPLTRRGADTQYF. The entire variable domain, with the rest obtained from reference TRBV7-2 and TRBJ2-3, is as follows: GAGVSQSPSNKVTEKGKDVELRCDPISGHTALYWYRQSLGQGLEFLIYFQGNSAPDKSGLPSDRFSAERTGGSVSTLTIQRTQQEDSAVYLCASRPLTRRGADTQYFGPGTRLTVL.

This clone was counted between two and nine times. The chain is built from TRBV7-2 and TRBJ1-6; 8 bases fit TRBD1. V lost 5 bases and J lost 7; bases outside the gene matches: 4. The germline V gene has CDR1 SGHTA and CDR2 FQGNSA. The CDR3 consists of 14 residues. For the CDR3, the DNA is TGTGCCAGCAGCCCCGGACAGGGAAATTCACCCCTCCACTTT. Translating it yields CASSPGQGNSPLHF.